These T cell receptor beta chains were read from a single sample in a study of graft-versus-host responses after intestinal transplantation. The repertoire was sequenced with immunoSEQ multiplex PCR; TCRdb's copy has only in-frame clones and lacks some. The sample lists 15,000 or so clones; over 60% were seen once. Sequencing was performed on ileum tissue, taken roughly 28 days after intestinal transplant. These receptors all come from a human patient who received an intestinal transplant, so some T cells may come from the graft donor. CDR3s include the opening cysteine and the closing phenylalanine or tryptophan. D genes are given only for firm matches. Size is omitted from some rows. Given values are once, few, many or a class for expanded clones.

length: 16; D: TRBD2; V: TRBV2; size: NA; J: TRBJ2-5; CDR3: CASIRPGLAGEETQYF; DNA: TGTGCCAGCATTCGCCCGGGACTAGCGGGAGAGGAGACCCAGTACTTC
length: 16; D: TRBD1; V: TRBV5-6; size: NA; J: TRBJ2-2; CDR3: CASSWTGLANTGELFF; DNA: TGTGCCAGCAGCTGGACAGGCCTTGCGAACACCGGGGAGCTGTTTTTT
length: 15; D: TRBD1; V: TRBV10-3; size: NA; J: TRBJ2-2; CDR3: CAISQWTGDTGELFF; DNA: TGTGCCATCAGTCAGTGGACAGGGGATACCGGGGAGCTGTTTTTT
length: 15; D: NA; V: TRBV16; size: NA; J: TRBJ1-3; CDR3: CASSQLASTGNTIYF; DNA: TGTGCCAGCAGCCAATTAGCCTCGACTGGAAACACCATATATTTT
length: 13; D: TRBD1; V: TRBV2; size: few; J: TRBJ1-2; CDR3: CANHRGGDYGYTF; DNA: TGTGCCAACCACAGGGGGGGGGACTATGGCTACACCTTC
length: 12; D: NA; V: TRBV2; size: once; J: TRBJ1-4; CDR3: CASVGGDEKLFF; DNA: TGTGCCAGCGTCGGCGGGGACGAAAAACTGTTTTTT
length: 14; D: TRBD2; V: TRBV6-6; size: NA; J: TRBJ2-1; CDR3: CASTGREVYNEQFF; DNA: TGTGCCAGCACCGGGAGGGAGGTATACAATGAGCAGTTCTTC
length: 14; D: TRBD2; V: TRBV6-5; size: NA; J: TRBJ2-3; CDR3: CASSTSGSSDTQYF; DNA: TGTGCCAGCTCAACTAGCGGGAGCTCAGATACGCAGTATTTT
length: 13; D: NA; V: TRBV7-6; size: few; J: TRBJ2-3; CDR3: CASRGRSADTQYF; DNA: TGTGCCAGCAGGGGCCGGTCGGCAGATACGCAGTATTTT
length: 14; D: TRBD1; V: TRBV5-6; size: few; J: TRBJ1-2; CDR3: CASSLGQGTYGYTF; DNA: TGTGCCAGCAGCTTGGGACAGGGGACGTATGGCTACACCTTC
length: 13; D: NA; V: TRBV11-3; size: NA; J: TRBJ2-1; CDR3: CASSLSRGNEQFF; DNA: TGTGCCAGCAGCTTAAGTCGGGGTAATGAGCAGTTCTTC
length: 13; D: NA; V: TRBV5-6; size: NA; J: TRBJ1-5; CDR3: CASSRGTGQPQHF; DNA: TGTGCCAGCAGCCGGGGTACGGGTCAGCCCCAGCATTTT
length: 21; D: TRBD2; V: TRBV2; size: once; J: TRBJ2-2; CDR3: CASRAPTTLAGGLRNTGELFF; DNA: TGTGCCAGCAGGGCCCCGACCACACTAGCGGGGGGGCTTCGGAACACCGGGGAGCTGTTTTTT
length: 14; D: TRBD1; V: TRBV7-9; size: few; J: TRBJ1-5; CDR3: CASSLGQAHQPQHF; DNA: TGTGCCAGCAGCCTCGGACAGGCCCATCAGCCCCAGCATTTT
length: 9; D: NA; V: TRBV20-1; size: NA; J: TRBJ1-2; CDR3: CRSGDGYTF; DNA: TGCAGATCGGGGGATGGCTACACCTTC
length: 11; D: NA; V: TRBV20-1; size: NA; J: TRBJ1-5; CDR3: CSARSNQPQHF; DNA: TGCAGTGCTAGATCAAATCAGCCCCAGCATTTT
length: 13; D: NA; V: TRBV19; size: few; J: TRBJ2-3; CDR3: CASSMGGTDTQYF; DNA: TGTGCCAGTAGTATGGGGGGAACAGATACGCAGTATTTT
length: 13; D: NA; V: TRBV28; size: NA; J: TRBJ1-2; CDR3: CASSFTGKGGYTF; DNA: TGTGCCAGCAGTTTTACAGGGAAAGGGGGCTACACCTTC
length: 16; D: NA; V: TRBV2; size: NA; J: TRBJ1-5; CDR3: CASSADSQSVGQPQHF; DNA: TGTGCCAGCAGTGCGGACAGTCAGTCGGTGGGGCAGCCCCAGCATTTT
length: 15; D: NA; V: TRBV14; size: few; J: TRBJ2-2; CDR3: CASSRTGSGTGELFF; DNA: TGTGCCAGCAGCCGCACAGGGTCTGGGACCGGGGAGCTGTTTTTT
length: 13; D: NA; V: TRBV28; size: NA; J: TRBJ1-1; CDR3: CASSLSQGTEAFF; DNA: TGTGCCAGCAGTTTATCTCAGGGCACTGAAGCTTTCTTT
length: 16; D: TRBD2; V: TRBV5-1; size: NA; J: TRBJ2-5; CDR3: CASSPPEGSGAETQYF; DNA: TGCGCCAGCAGCCCCCCCGAGGGTAGCGGGGCGGAGACCCAGTACTTC
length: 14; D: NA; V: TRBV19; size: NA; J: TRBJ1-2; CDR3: CASSIQGSNYGYTF; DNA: TGTGCCAGTAGTATTCAGGGGTCTAACTATGGCTACACCTTC
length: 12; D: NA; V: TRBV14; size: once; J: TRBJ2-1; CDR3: CASSPGGREQFF; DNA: TGTGCCAGCAGCCCCGGGGGTAGAGAGCAGTTCTTC
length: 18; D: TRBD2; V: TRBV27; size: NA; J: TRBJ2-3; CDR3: CASSLFRLPGLATDTQYF; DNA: TGTGCCAGCAGTTTGTTTCGCCTCCCGGGACTAGCCACAGATACGCAGTATTTT
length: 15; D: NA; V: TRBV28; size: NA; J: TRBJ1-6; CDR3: CASMPDSSYNSPLHF; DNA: TGTGCCAGCATGCCAGACAGCTCCTATAATTCACCCCTCCACTTT
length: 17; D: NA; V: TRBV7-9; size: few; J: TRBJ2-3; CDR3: CASSDPRGPGHTDTQYF; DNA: TGTGCCAGCAGCGACCCCAGGGGTCCTGGGCACACAGATACGCAGTATTTT
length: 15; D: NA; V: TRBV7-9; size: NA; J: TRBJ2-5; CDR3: CASSLASAGQETQYF; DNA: TGTGCCAGCAGCCTCGCTAGCGCGGGCCAAGAGACCCAGTACTTC
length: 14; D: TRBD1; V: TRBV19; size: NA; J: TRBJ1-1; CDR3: CASSMRQGNTEAFF; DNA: TGTGCCAGTAGTATGAGACAGGGGAACACTGAAGCTTTCTTT